This T cell receptor beta chain was profiled in a study of blood T cell repertoires in COVID-19. Study in general: Whether acute or convalescent, the COVID-19 samples came from the United States, Italy and Spain.

Original methodology: Estimates of nucleated cell counts were drawn from the amplification of reference gene primers. TCRdb's copy holds only in-frame clones and misses some; the assay was immunoSEQ multiplex PCR. V, J and clone size are those of that table, while D and trimming were read from the DNA. The sample includes 200,000 to 250,000 clones, more than 75% of them seen just once. J gave up 6 bases and V 6 bases, and 11 bases lay outside the gene matches. The germline gives CDR1 KGHSH, CDR2 LQKENI. This CDR3 comprises 16 residues. The sequence was obtained from an elderly man with acute or convalescent COVID-19. V gene TRBV18 combines with J gene TRBJ1-4, with 9 bases matching TRBD1. The sequenced sample was peripheral blood. The CDR3 DNA reads TGTGCCAGCTCTACCAGACAGGGGGATCCGTATGAAAAACTGTTTTTT. Amino acids: CASSTRQGDPYEKLFF.